This T cell receptor (beta chain) came from a study of shared clonotypes between healthy human individuals. Clones were sequenced by immunoSEQ multiplex PCR, and TCRdb holds only the in-frame ones, with some missing. The sample contains roughly 86,000 clones, 68% of which appear only once. About this clone: Antigen unknown.

Findings and caveats of the study: Between a handful of donors, naive CD4 clonotypes were shared at a level of around 4.9%.

Germline trimming cut 3 bases from V and 12 bases from J; bases unmatched to any gene: 6. The CDR3 covers 13 residues. CDR1 is MRHNA and CDR2 is SNTAGT in the germline V gene. The clonotype comes from a man aged 30 to 39 in good health. The chain has TRBV6-4 and TRBJ2-1, with 9 bases that match TRBD2. Sequenced sample: memory CD8+ T cells sorted from blood. The subset is: CD45RO+ cells pooled with CCR7-negative TemRA cells. The CDR3 spells CASSEPGTSLQFF. The CDR3 DNA sequence: TGTGCCAGCAGTGAACCCGGGACTAGCTTGCAGTTCTTC.